This T cell receptor beta chain emerged from a study of Ad26.COV2.S vaccination and SARS-CoV-2 variants. Background on the study: Among those in the COV1001 Ad26.COV2.S trial arm was the donor.

Treatment described: around 19 received Ad26.COV2.S at low or high dose, single or two shots; several received placebo; per-sample allocation not given. Sample collection was performed on day 63 after the first vaccine or placebo injection. With regard to this clone: The antigen is undetermined.

Study-wide points: Relative to placebo recipients, vaccine recipients exhibited elevated spike-specific TCR breadth. Spike-specific responses of CD8+ and CD4+ T cells were reported to display substantial breadth after vaccination.

The V and J ends lost 4 bases and 7 bases respectively, with 12 bases between them. Germline V gene data show CDR1 as SGHRS and CDR2 as YFSETQ. CDR3 length: 13 residues. Data came from immunoSEQ multiplex PCR; TCRdb stores just in-frame clones and leaves some out. The table has some 340,000 clones, around 85% seen once. The chain couples TRBV5-1 to TRBJ2-1; D is unresolved. This receptor was taken from a person aged 18-60 years who received the Ad26.COV2.S COVID-19 vaccine or a placebo. Sequencing used peripheral blood, obtained in a trial of Ad26.COV2.S vaccine versus placebo. The CDR3 nucleotides read TGCGCCAGCAGCCCAGAGGTTCAGAATGAGCAGTTCTTC. Residues: CASSPEVQNEQFF.